This TCR beta chain comes out of a study of graft-versus-host responses after intestinal transplantation. At the level of the study: The whole recipient group had anti-thymocyte globulin induction followed by tacrolimus and steroids for three to four years.

Sequencing was performed with immunoSEQ multiplex PCR; in TCRdb, only in-frame clones are kept and a portion is missing. The sample carries roughly 97,000 clones, roughly 87% recorded once. The ends were cut back, 9 bases at V and 4 bases at J, with 8 bases in the middle. The CDR3 sequence is 11 residues long. Germline V gene data show CDR1 as SGHNT and CDR2 as YENEEA. Note on this clone: Its antigen remains unidentified.

The sequences come from unstimulated CD4+ T cells sorted from spleen or lymph node cells, collected before intestinal transplant. The TCR sequence derives from a human donor who received an intestinal transplant. The chain is built from TRBV11-3 and TRBJ2-3; D is undetermined. The CDR3 nucleotides are TGTGCCAGGCGGCTTTCAGATACGCAGTATTTT. Its protein is CARRLSDTQYF.